Listed below are T cell receptor beta chains from one sample, sequenced in a study of T cells after yellow fever vaccination. MiXCR, run by TCRdb on the 5' RACE reads, gives a single entry per CDR3 protein. The repertoire holds a few hundred thousand distinct CDR3 sequences, with roughly 6.8% as singletons. This specimen was CD4+ T cells sorted from PBMCs, taken on the day of the yellow fever booster vaccination. These receptors originate from a man younger than 45 who received the YFV17D yellow fever vaccine. The CDR3 runs from the conserved cysteine through the conserved F or W. A D gene is named only where the DNA matches it firmly. Where a row states a size, it is once, few, many or the class of an expanded clone; other rows omit it.

v_call	j_call	clone_size	d_call	cdr3_nt	cdr3_aa
TRBV5-1	TRBJ2-4	few	TRBD2	TGCGCCAGCAGCTTGGTGGGAGCGGGAGAGGGCAACATTCAGTACTTC	CASSLVGAGEGNIQYF
TRBV20-1	TRBJ2-3	few	.	TGCAGTGCTAGAGATCCTGGGTCACCCTACACAGATACGCAGTATTTT	CSARDPGSPYTDTQYF
TRBV18	TRBJ2-7	.	TRBD2	TGTGCCAGCTCACCACCGGTGATAGCGGGAGGGCCCCACGAGCAGTACTTC	CASSPPVIAGGPHEQYF
TRBV20-1	TRBJ2-5	.	.	TGCAGTGCTCCTGTACAGCAAGAGACCCAGTACTTC	CSAPVQQETQYF
TRBV2	TRBJ2-3	few	TRBD2	TGTGCCAGCAAACACACTAGCGGGAGCGCAGATACGCAGTATTTT	CASKHTSGSADTQYF
TRBV11-2	TRBJ1-2	.	.	TGTGCCAGCAGCTACGCCGGGCAGCGCGACTATGGCTACACCTTC	CASSYAGQRDYGYTF
TRBV7-2	TRBJ2-1	.	.	TGTGCCAGCAGCCTAGCCTACGAGGGTCACAATGAGCAGTTCTTC	CASSLAYEGHNEQFF
TRBV20-1	TRBJ1-1	few	.	TGCAGTGCTAGAGGTCAAACAGGGAACACTGAAGCTTTCTTT	CSARGQTGNTEAFF
TRBV28	TRBJ2-1	few	.	TGTGCCAGCAGTAGACCCGGCCCGTACAATGAGCAGTTCTTC	CASSRPGPYNEQFF
TRBV24-1	TRBJ2-3	many	TRBD2	TGTGCCACCAGTGATCGACTAGCGGGATTGCAGGATACGCAGTATTTT	CATSDRLAGLQDTQYF
TRBV11-2	TRBJ2-3	many	.	TGTGCCAGCAGCTTACAGAGAACGCAGTATTTT	CASSLQRTQYF
TRBV7-7	TRBJ2-1	.	TRBD2	TGTGCTAGCAGCCGGACTAGCGGAATTTACAATGAGCAGTTCTTC	CASSRTSGIYNEQFF
TRBV7-9	TRBJ2-7	many	TRBD1	TGTGCCAGCAGCCAGAAAAGAGGACAGGGTGTCCCCTACGAGCAGTACTTC	CASSQKRGQGVPYEQYF
TRBV20-1	TRBJ1-2	few	.	TGCAGTGCCACCCCAGGAGACTATGGCTACACCTTC	CSATPGDYGYTF
TRBV19	TRBJ2-1	.	.	TGTGCCAGTACCCCCAAAAGGGGGGGCTGGTCCTACAATGAGCAGTTCTTC	CASTPKRGGWSYNEQFF
TRBV19	TRBJ1-5	few	.	TGTGCCAGTTCCACAGAGACCAATCAGCCCCAGCATTTT	CASSTETNQPQHF
TRBV3-1	TRBJ1-1	.	.	TGTGCCAGCAGCCAGTGGACCGGCACTGAAGCTTTCTTT	CASSQWTGTEAFF
TRBV7-2	TRBJ2-2	many	.	TGTGCCAGCAGACAACCGGGACCCAGTGGCGGGGAGCTGTTTTTT	CASRQPGPSGGELFF
TRBV5-4	TRBJ2-2	few	TRBD2	TGTGCCAGCAGCCGCGGGGTGGCGGGAGTTACCGGGGAGCTGTTTTTT	CASSRGVAGVTGELFF
TRBV18	TRBJ2-3	few	.	TGTGCCAGCTCACCAGGTGAACTAGTCTCAGATACGCAGTATTTT	CASSPGELVSDTQYF
TRBV5-1	TRBJ1-1	many	.	TGCGCCAGCAGCTTGTCTCGGTTAGCCGCACCGACTGAAGCTTTCTTT	CASSLSRLAAPTEAFF
TRBV7-8	TRBJ2-5	many	TRBD2	TGTGCCAGCAGCCACCGGGTAGCGGGAGCTAAAGAGACCCAGTACTTC	CASSHRVAGAKETQYF
TRBV20-1	TRBJ2-1	many	TRBD1	TGCGGATCGGACAGGGACGGATGGAATGAGCAGTTCTTC	CGSDRDGWNEQFF
TRBV20-1	TRBJ2-1	.	TRBD2	TGCAGTGCTATAACTAGCGGAGCCTACAATGAGCAGTTCTTC	CSAITSGAYNEQFF
TRBV24-1	TRBJ2-3	.	TRBD2	TGTGCCACCAGTCTAGCGGGAGCGGGGCCCCCAGATACGCAGTATTTT	CATSLAGAGPPDTQYF
TRBV7-9	TRBJ2-7	.	TRBD2	TGTGCCAGCAGCTTCACCGCGGGAGGGCCCCACGAGCAGTACTTC	CASSFTAGGPHEQYF
TRBV20-1	TRBJ2-3	many	TRBD2	TGCAGTGCTAGGCCCCTCCGAACTAGCGGGATAGGCACAGATACGCAGTATTTT	CSARPLRTSGIGTDTQYF
TRBV5-1	TRBJ2-2	few	TRBD1	TGCGCCAGCAACTCTGGAGTGAGGGGGCATACCGGGGAGCTGTTTTTT	CASNSGVRGHTGELFF
TRBV20-1	TRBJ2-1	.	TRBD2	TGCAGTTTATCCGGGAGGGCCCGACTCACCAACAATGAGCAGTTCTTC	CSLSGRARLTNNEQFF
TRBV15	TRBJ2-2	many	.	TGTGCCACCAGCAGCAGGGGCACCGGGGAGCTGTTTTTT	CATSSRGTGELFF
TRBV12-3/TRBV12-4	TRBJ1-3	.	.	TGTGCCAGCAGGAACAAGGGTTGGGGAAACACCATATATTTT	CASRNKGWGNTIYF
TRBV15	TRBJ2-1	many	TRBD2	TGTGCCACCAGCAGCCCCAAAACTAGCGGGAGATTGGGTGTGCAGTTCTTC	CATSSPKTSGRLGVQFF